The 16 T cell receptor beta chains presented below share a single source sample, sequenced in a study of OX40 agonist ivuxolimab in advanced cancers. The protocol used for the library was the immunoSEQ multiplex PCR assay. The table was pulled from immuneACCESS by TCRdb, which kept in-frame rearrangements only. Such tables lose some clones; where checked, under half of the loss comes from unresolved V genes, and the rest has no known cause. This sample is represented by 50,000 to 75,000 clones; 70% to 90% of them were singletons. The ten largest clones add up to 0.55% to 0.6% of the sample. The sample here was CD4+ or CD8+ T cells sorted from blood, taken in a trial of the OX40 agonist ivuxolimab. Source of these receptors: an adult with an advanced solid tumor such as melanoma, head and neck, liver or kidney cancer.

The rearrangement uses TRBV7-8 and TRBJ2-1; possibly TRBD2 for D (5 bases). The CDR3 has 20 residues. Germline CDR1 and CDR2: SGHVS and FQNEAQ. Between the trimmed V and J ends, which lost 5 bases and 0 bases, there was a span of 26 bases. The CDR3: CASSLKVYAAGASSYNEQFF. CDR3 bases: TGTGCCAGCAGCCTAAAGGTCTATGCGGCGGGCGCCAGCTCCTACAATGAGCAGTTCTTC. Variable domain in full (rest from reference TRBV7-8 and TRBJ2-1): GAGVSQSPRYKVAKRGQDVALRCDPISGHVSLFWYQQALGQGPEFLTYFQNEAQLDKSGLPSDRFFAERPEGSVSTLKIQRTQQEDSAVYLCASSLKVYAAGASSYNEQFFGPGTRLTVL.

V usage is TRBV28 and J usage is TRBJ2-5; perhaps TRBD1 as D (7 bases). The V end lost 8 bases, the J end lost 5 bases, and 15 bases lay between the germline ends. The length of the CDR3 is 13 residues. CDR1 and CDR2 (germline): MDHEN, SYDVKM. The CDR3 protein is CASSGGLGETQYF. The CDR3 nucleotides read TGTGCCAGCTCAGGGGGGCTGGGGGAGACCCAGTACTTC.

CDR3 in DNA: TGTGCCAGCAGCCCCGCGGGGGGCCGAGATACGCAGTATTTT. This sequence encodes CASSPAGGRDTQYF. The rearrangement links TRBV5-6 to TRBJ2-3; 8 positions match TRBD2. The germline V gene encodes CDR1 SGHDT and CDR2 YYEEEE. V lost 4 bases, J lost 5 bases, and 6 bases stayed unmatched. The CDR3 consists of 14 residues. The complete variable domain, with remaining parts taken from reference TRBV5-6 and TRBJ2-3, reads DAGVTQSPTHLIKTRGQQVTLRCSPKSGHDTVSWYQQALGQGPQFIFQYYEEEERQRGNFPDRFSGHQFPNYSSELNVNALLLGDSALYLCASSPAGGRDTQYFGPGTRLTVL.

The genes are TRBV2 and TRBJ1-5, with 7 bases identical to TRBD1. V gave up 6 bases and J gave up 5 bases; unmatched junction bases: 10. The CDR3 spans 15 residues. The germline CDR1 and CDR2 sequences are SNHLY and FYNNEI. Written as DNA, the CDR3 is TGTGCCAGCAGGGCCGACAGGGCGGTTGATCAGCCCCAGCATTTT. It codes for CASRADRAVDQPQHF.

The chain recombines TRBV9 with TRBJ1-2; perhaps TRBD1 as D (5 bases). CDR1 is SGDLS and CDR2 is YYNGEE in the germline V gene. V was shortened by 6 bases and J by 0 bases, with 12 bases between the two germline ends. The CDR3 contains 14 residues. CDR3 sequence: CASTSGPTNYGYTF. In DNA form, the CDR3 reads TGTGCCAGCACCTCGGGGCCGACTAACTATGGCTACACCTTC.

The CDR3: CASSPGSGETQYF. The CDR3, as DNA: TGTGCCAGCTCCCCCGGATCGGGGGAGACCCAGTACTTC. The chain employs TRBV18 and TRBJ2-5; tentative D call: TRBD2 (5 bases). The length of the CDR3 is 13 residues. The V and J ends lost 6 bases and 5 bases respectively, with 13 bases between them. Germline V gene sequence: CDR1 KGHSH, CDR2 LQKENI.

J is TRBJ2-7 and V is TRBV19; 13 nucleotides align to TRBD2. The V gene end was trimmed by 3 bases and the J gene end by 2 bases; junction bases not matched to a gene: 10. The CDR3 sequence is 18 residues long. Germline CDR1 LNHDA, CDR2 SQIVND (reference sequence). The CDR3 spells CASSIGLAGVKSPYEQYF. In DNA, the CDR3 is TGTGCCAGTAGTATTGGACTAGCGGGAGTTAAATCCCCCTACGAGCAGTACTTC.

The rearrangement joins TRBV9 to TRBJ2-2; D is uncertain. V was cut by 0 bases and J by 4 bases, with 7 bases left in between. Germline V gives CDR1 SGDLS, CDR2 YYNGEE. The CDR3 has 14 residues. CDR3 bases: TGTGCCAGCAGCGTAGAACTGACCACCGGGGAGCTGTTTTTT. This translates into CASSVELTTGELFF. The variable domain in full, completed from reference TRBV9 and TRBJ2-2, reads DSGVTQTPKHLITATGQRVTLRCSPRSGDLSVYWYQQSLDQGLQFLIQYYNGEERAKGNILERFSAQQFPDLHSELNLSSLELGDSALYFCASSVELTTGELFFGEGSRLTVL.

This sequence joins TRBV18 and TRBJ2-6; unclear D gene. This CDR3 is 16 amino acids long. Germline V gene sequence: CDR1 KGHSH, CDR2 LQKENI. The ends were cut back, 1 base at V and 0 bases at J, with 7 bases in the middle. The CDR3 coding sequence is TGTGCCAGCTCACCACGGAGTATCTCTGGGGCCAACGTCCTGACTTTC. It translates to CASSPRSISGANVLTF.

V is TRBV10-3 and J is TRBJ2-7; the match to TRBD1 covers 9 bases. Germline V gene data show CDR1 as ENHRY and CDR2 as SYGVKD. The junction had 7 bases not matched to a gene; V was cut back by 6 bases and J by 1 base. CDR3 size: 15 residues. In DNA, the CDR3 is TGTGCCATCAGCAAGGGACAGGGCGGATCCTACGAGCAGTACTTC. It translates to CAISKGQGGSYEQYF.

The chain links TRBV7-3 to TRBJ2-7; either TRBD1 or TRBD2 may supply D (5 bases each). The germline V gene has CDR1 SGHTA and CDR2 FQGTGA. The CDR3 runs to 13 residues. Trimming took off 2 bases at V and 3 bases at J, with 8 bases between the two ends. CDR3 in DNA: TGTGCCAGCAGCTTATCTGGGGGCTACGAGCAGTACTTC. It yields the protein CASSLSGGYEQYF. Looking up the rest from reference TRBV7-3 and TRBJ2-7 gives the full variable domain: GAGVSQTPSNKVTEKGKYVELRCDPISGHTALYWYRQSLGQGPEFLIYFQGTGAADDSGLPNDRFFAVRPEGSVSTLKIQRTERGDSAVYLCASSLSGGYEQYFGPGTRLTVT.

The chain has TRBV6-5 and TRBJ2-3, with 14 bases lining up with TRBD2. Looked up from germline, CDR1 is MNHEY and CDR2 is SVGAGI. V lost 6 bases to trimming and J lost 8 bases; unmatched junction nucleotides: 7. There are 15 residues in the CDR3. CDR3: CASSNPGLAGVTQYF. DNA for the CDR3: TGTGCCAGCAGCAACCCGGGACTAGCGGGAGTTACGCAGTATTTT.

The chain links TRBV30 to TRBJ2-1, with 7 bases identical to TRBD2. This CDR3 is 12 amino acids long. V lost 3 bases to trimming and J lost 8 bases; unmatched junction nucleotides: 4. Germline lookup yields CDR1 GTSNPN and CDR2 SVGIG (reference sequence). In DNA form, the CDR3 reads TGTGCCTGGAGGCGGGAGTATCATGAGCAGTTCTTC. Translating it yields CAWRREYHEQFF.

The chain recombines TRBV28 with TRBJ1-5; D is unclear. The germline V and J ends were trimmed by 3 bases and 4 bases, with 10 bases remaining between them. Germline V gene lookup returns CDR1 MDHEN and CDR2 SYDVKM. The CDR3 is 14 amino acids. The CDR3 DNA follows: TGTGCCAGCAGTTTGGGGATAAAAAATCAGCCCCAGCATTTT. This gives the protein CASSLGIKNQPQHF.

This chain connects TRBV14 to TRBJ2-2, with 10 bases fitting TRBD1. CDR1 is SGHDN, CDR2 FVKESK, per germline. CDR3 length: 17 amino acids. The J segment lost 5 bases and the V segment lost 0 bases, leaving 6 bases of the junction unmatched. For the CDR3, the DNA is TGTGCCAGCAGCCAAGATGGGACAGGGGCCCGGACCGGGGAGCTGTTTTTT. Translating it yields CASSQDGTGARTGELFF.

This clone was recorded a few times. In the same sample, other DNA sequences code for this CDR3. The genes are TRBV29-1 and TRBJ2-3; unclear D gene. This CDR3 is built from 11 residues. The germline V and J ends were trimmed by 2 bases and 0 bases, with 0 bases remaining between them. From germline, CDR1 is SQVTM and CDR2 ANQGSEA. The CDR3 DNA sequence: TGCAGCGTTGAAAGCACAGATACGCAGTATTTT. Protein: CSVESTDTQYF.